Shown below are 20 T cell receptor beta chains from a single sample sequenced in a study of identifying expanded T cells in peripheral blood. Data came from immunoSEQ multiplex PCR; TCRdb stores just in-frame clones and leaves some out. The profile shows roughly 86,000 clones, approximately 85% of them singletons. The sample was blood. These receptors were collected from a person between 18 and 75 years old in good health.

V and J are TRBV30 and TRBJ1-2; D ambiguous. The germline V gene encodes CDR1 GTSNPN and CDR2 SVGIG (reference sequence). The CDR3 is 13 amino acids. The V gene lost 6 bases and the J gene lost 6 bases, with 17 bases spanning the gap. For the CDR3, the DNA is TGTGCCTGCAAGTTACGTCCAGCGGATGGCTACACCTTC. Protein sequence: CACKLRPADGYTF. Full variable domain (remainder filled in from reference TRBV30 and TRBJ1-2): SQTIHQWPATLVQPVGSPLSLECTVEGTSNPNLYWYRQAAGRGLQLLFYSVGIGQISSEVPQNLSASRPQDRQFILSSKKLLLSDSGFYLCACKLRPADGYTFGSGTRLTVV.

The genes are TRBV7-3 and TRBJ2-7; 7 bases agree with TRBD1. There are 13 residues in the CDR3. V lost 5 bases, J lost 6 bases, and 7 bases stayed unmatched. The germline CDR1 and CDR2 sequences are SGHTA and FQGTGA. This chain's CDR3 is CASSLGTVSEQYF. DNA for the CDR3: TGTGCCAGCAGCCTAGGGACAGTTAGCGAGCAGTACTTC.

This rearrangement joins TRBV11-2 to TRBJ2-7; 9 nucleotides agree with TRBD2. The CDR3 consists of 18 residues. CDR1 and CDR2 from the germline V gene are SGHAT and FQNNGV. The V gene end was trimmed by 2 bases and the J gene end by 5 bases; junction bases not matched to a gene: 16. In DNA form, the CDR3 reads TGTGCCAGCAGCTTATCGCGGGGGGGTCAGGTATCTTTCCACGAGCAGTACTTC. The encoded protein is CASSLSRGGQVSFHEQYF.

The chain carries TRBV7-2 and TRBJ1-4; 9 nucleotides line up with TRBD1. Germline values: CDR1 SGHTA, CDR2 FQGNSA. The CDR3 sequence is 14 residues long. The ends lost 4 bases at V and 7 bases at J; junction bases unmatched: 4. CDR3 sequence reads: CASSSRQGGEKLFF. The CDR3 nucleotides read TGTGCCAGCAGCTCCCGACAGGGGGGTGAAAAACTGTTTTTT.

CDR3 in amino acids: CATSGRGTGTGSTGELFF. Written as DNA, the CDR3 is TGTGCCACCAGTGGACGGGGAACCGGGACAGGGTCCACCGGGGAGCTGTTTTTT. This chain uses TRBV5-6 with TRBJ2-2, with 9 nucleotides matching TRBD1. The V segment lost 9 bases and the J segment 4 bases; nucleotides outside the gene matches: 19. Germline V gives CDR1 SGHDT, CDR2 YYEEEE. CDR3 length equals 18 residues.

The chain uses TRBV2 and TRBJ2-7; unclear D gene. Trimming pared 3 bases from V and 4 bases from J, leaving 28 bases between. Germline CDR1 and CDR2: SNHLY and FYNNEI. This CDR3 is built from 19 residues. The CDR3 DNA is TGTGCCAGCAGTGATGTAAGGGATTGGAGCACCGGGTCGGGTTACGAGCAGTACTTC. Encoded protein: CASSDVRDWSTGSGYEQYF.

This chain joins TRBV5-5 and TRBJ1-1; the D gene is possibly TRBD1 (6 bases). Germline-derived CDR1 and CDR2 are SGHKS and YYEKEE (reference sequence). The CDR3 covers 16 residues. The ends were cut back, 5 bases at V and 0 bases at J, with 17 bases in the middle. The CDR3 sequence: CASRSHGGRMNTEAFF. The CDR3 nucleotides read TGTGCCAGCAGATCGCACGGGGGGCGCATGAACACTGAAGCTTTCTTT.

The V call is TRBV5-4, the J call TRBJ2-7, with D possibly TRBD1 on 5 matching bases. Germline-derived CDR1 and CDR2 are SGHNT and YYREEE (reference sequence). This CDR3 comprises 13 residues. Trimming pared 5 bases from V and 1 base from J, leaving 10 bases between. DNA for the CDR3: TGTGCCAGCAGGGCGGACACTTCCTACGAGCAGTACTTC. Encoded protein: CASRADTSYEQYF.

The chain combines TRBV2 with TRBJ2-2, with 10 nucleotides matching TRBD2. With 7 bases clipped from V and 4 bases from J, the junction kept 3 bases outside the gene matches. The CDR3 totals 14 residues. Germline V gene sequence: CDR1 SNHLY, CDR2 FYNNEI. The CDR3: CASKAGGRTGELFF. CDR3 coding DNA: TGTGCCAGCAAAGCGGGGGGGCGCACCGGGGAGCTGTTTTTT.

The rearrangement joins TRBV30 to TRBJ1-1; 8 positions match TRBD1. Per the germline V gene, CDR1 is GTSNPN and CDR2 is SVGIG (reference sequence). The ends lost 2 bases at V and 4 bases at J; junction bases unmatched: 3. This CDR3 comprises 13 residues. The CDR3 DNA reads as TGTGCCTGGAGTATAACAGGGGGCACTGAAGCTTTCTTT. It specifies CAWSITGGTEAFF.

The chain has TRBV4-1 and TRBJ1-2; 8 positions agree with TRBD1. The V and J ends lost 1 base and 6 bases, in that order; junction bases with no gene match: 7. The CDR3 is 15 amino acids. Germline V lookup: CDR1 MGHRA, CDR2 YSYEKL. The DNA for the CDR3 is TGCGCCAGCAGCCAAGCTATTGGACAGGGTGATGGCTACACCTTC. It translates to CASSQAIGQGDGYTF.

The table lists this clone with a count of one. The chain joins TRBV14 to TRBJ1-1; no clear D gene. The germline gives CDR1 SGHDN, CDR2 FVKESK. With 3 bases removed from V and 0 bases from J, the gap between germline ends came to 14 bases. CDR3 length equals 16 residues. The DNA for the CDR3 is TGTGCCAGCAGCCAGATTGGCGGCGTGATGAACACTGAAGCTTTCTTT. Translating it yields CASSQIGGVMNTEAFF.

The count of this clone is one. The chain employs TRBV7-2 and TRBJ2-4; possibly TRBD2 for D (5 bases). Trimming cost V 5 bases and J 2 bases, with 10 bases left between them. Germline-derived CDR1 and CDR2 are SGHTA and FQGNSA. The CDR3 runs to 14 residues. This chain's CDR3 is CASSLTGTKNIQYF. The CDR3 region has the DNA TGTGCCAGCAGCCTAACGGGAACCAAAAACATTCAGTACTTC.

The genes are TRBV11-3 and TRBJ2-7; D gene unclear. CDR1 is SGHNT and CDR2 is YENEEA in the germline V gene. The CDR3 sequence is 15 residues long. Trimming removed 3 bases from V and 0 bases from J, with 12 bases in between. The CDR3 DNA reads as TGTGCCAGCAGCTTTTCCTGGCTTAGCTCCTACGAGCAGTACTTC. Its protein product is CASSFSWLSSYEQYF.

This chain links TRBV30 with TRBJ1-1; D uncertain. V lost 1 base and J 3 bases, leaving 6 bases between the germline ends. From germline, CDR1 is GTSNPN and CDR2 SVGIG (reference sequence). The CDR3 runs to 12 residues. CDR3 nucleotides: TGTGCCTGGAGTGGGAGGTACACTGAAGCTTTCTTT. It encodes CAWSGRYTEAFF.

The CDR3: CASSSRAENTEAFF. The CDR3 coding sequence is TGTGCCAGCAGTTCCAGGGCTGAGAACACTGAAGCTTTCTTT. This chain links TRBV27 with TRBJ1-1, with a weak D call TRBD1 (5 bases). The germline gives CDR1 MNHEY, CDR2 SMNVEV (reference sequence). CDR3 length: 14 amino acids. The V gene lost 4 bases and the J gene lost 1 base, with 10 bases spanning the gap.

The chain recombines TRBV18 with TRBJ1-1, with D possibly matching TRBD1 (5 bases). The CDR3 covers 14 residues. Trimming stripped 7 bases from V and 1 base from J, with 13 bases between. Germline V gene sequence: CDR1 KGHSH, CDR2 LQKENI. This CDR3 reads CASLQQVQNTEAFF. The CDR3 nucleotides read TGTGCCAGCTTACAACAGGTGCAGAACACTGAAGCTTTCTTT.

The chain is built from TRBV30 and TRBJ2-5, with D maybe TRBD2 (6 bases). The V end was cut by 3 bases, the J end by 7 bases, with 15 bases between. The CDR3 is 13 amino acids. Per the germline V gene, CDR1 is GTSNPN and CDR2 is SVGIG (reference sequence). The CDR3 DNA is TGTGCCTGGAGATTTCCTCCCGGGGGGACCCAGTACTTC. This sequence encodes CAWRFPPGGTQYF.

This chain joins TRBV5-1 and TRBJ2-2; D is ambiguous. Germline V gene sequence: CDR1 SGHRS, CDR2 YFSETQ. With 5 bases removed from V and 0 bases from J, the gap between germline ends came to 14 bases. The CDR3 length is 16 residues. CDR3 sequence reads: CASSRTSLANTGELFF. As DNA, the CDR3 is TGCGCCAGCAGTCGGACGTCGCTCGCGAACACCGGGGAGCTGTTTTTT.

The rearrangement links TRBV10-3 to TRBJ2-1; 9 bases fit TRBD2. Looked up from germline, CDR1 is ENHRY and CDR2 is SYGVKD. Trimming cost V 10 bases and J 7 bases; bases outside gene matches: 14. This CDR3 region has 15 residues. DNA for the CDR3: TGTGCCACTCTAACCACTAGCGGGCGATCAAATGAGCAGTTCTTC. Encoded protein: CATLTTSGRSNEQFF.